The 17 T cell receptor beta chains given below trace back to one sample, sequenced in a study of blood T cells in healthy people across ages. Primed by a sample-barcoded 5' primer and a J-beta primer mix, a second PCR proceeded for roughly 6 to 12 cycles. TCRdb re-called the 5' RACE reads with MiXCR, one entry per CDR3 protein. The sample includes around 1,900,000 distinct CDR3 sequences, around 42% seen only once; the top ten take under 30%. The sequenced sample was blood. These receptors originate from a human donor in good health.

The chain couples TRBV6-5 to TRBJ2-6; no definite D call. V lost 4 bases, J lost 0 bases, and 13 bases lay in between. The length of the CDR3 is 17 residues. The V gene's germline CDR1 is MNHEY and CDR2 SVGAGI. In DNA, the CDR3 is TGTGCCAGCAGTTTGGACCCCCCGGGCTCTGGGGCCAACGTCCTGACTTTC. Protein sequence: CASSLDPPGSGANVLTF.

This clonotype came up a few times. J is TRBJ1-2 and V is TRBV7-8; 8 nucleotides agree with TRBD1. Losses at the gene ends were 1 base for V and 7 bases for J; bases not matched to a gene: 11. In germline, CDR1 is SGHVS, CDR2 FQNEAQ. The CDR3 runs 16 residues. The CDR3 DNA sequence: TGTGCCAGCAGCTTAGTTCTATGGGCAGGGGGCCTTGGCTACACCTTC. Translated, it gives CASSLVLWAGGLGYTF.

This clonotype was recorded many times. The rearrangement links TRBV29-1 to TRBJ2-1; 10 bases match TRBD2. This CDR3 is 14 amino acids long. The trim removed 3 bases at V and 7 bases at J, leaving 6 bases unmatched. Germline V CDR1 and CDR2: SQVTM, ANQGSEA. CDR3 region: CSVDVVSGGNEQFF. CDR3 DNA: TGCAGCGTTGACGTGGTTAGCGGGGGGAATGAGCAGTTCTTC.

In its sample, this clonotype was seen a few times. The chain employs TRBV7-9 and TRBJ2-3; D gene unclear. CDR3 length: 17 amino acids. V was clipped by 6 bases and J by 0 bases, with 19 bases between them. Looked up from germline, CDR1 is SEHNR and CDR2 is FQNEAQ (reference sequence). CDR3 coding DNA: TGTGCCAGCAGGGCGGACCGAGGCGTCCTTAGCACAGATACGCAGTATTTT. Encoded protein: CASRADRGVLSTDTQYF.

Points on this clonotype: This clone may be a read error of a much larger clone one base away. The V call is TRBV20-1, the J call TRBJ2-5; 7 bases are a match to TRBD2. Germline V gene lookup returns CDR1 DFQATT and CDR2 SNEGSKA (reference sequence). Losses at the gene ends were 3 bases for V and 1 base for J; bases not matched to a gene: 2. This CDR3 is built from 13 residues. The CDR3 bases are TGCAGTGCTAGGGGGGAGGGCCAAGAGACCCAGTACTTC. It is translated as CSARGEGQETQYF.

The chain employs TRBV5-1 and TRBJ2-1; D is uncertain. V shed 1 base and J shed 8 bases, with 10 bases lying between them. CDR1 and CDR2 from the germline V gene are SGHRS and YFSETQ. The CDR3 length is 13 residues. The CDR3 DNA follows: TGCGCCAGCAGCTTGATCCCTTCCGATGAGCAGTTCTTC. Translating it yields CASSLIPSDEQFF.

Only a few counts were recorded for this clonotype. The genes are TRBV4-3 and TRBJ2-7; 7 bases fit TRBD2. The V segment lost 0 bases and the J segment 0 bases; nucleotides outside the gene matches: 2. This CDR3 has 15 amino acids. Germline lookup yields CDR1 LGHNA and CDR2 YSLEER. For the CDR3, the DNA is TGCGCCAGCAGCCAAGAGCGGGGGTACTCCTACGAGCAGTACTTC. This sequence encodes CASSQERGYSYEQYF.

A note on this clonotype: A junction end diverges from the germline sequence, so it may reflect a read error. This chain connects TRBV7-2 to TRBJ2-5; possible D gene TRBD1, 5 bases. The V gene's germline CDR1 is SGHTA and CDR2 FQGNSA. This CDR3 has 15 amino acids. This CDR3 is CAGSLDGHLGETQYF. CDR3 nucleotide sequence: TGTGCCGGCAGCTTGGATGGACATTTAGGGGAGACCCAGTACTTC. Complete variable domain (other parts from reference TRBV7-2 and TRBJ2-5): GAGVSQSPSNKVTEKGKDVELRCDPISGHTALYWYRQSLGQGLEFLIYFQGNSAPDKSGLPSDRFSAERTGGSVSTLTIQRTQQEDSAVYLCAGSLDGHLGETQYFGPGTRLLVL.

This clonotype occurred a few times. The chain employs TRBV7-2 and TRBJ1-5, with D perhaps TRBD1 (5 bases). The V gene lost 4 bases and the J gene lost 6 bases, with 13 bases spanning the gap. The CDR3 totals 14 residues. Per germline, CDR1 SGHTA and CDR2 FQGNSA. The CDR3 DNA reads as TGTGCCAGCAGCTGGAGACAGTTTCCTCAGCCCCAGCATTTT. Translation gives CASSWRQFPQPQHF.

There are a few counts of this clonotype. The rearrangement links TRBV20-1 to TRBJ2-7; the D gene is possibly TRBD2 (7 bases). Between the trimmed V and J ends, which lost 0 bases and 3 bases, there was a span of 15 bases. Germline V lookup: CDR1 DFQATT, CDR2 SNEGSKA (reference sequence). This CDR3 is built from 15 residues. CDR3 coding DNA: TGCAGTGCTAGAGATAGGCGGGGGCTAGGCTACGAGCAGTACTTC. Translation: CSARDRRGLGYEQYF.

The rearrangement joins TRBV12-3 or TRBV12-4 to TRBJ2-4; tentatively, D is TRBD2 (5 bases). With 3 bases removed from V and 9 bases from J, the gap between germline ends came to 15 bases. This CDR3 contains 14 residues. The CDR3 is CASSFVGSEGIQYF. DNA for the CDR3: TGTGCCAGCAGTTTTGTGGGATCTGAGGGCATTCAGTACTTC.

This clonotype has a handful of counts. The chain uses TRBV7-2 and TRBJ2-1; no clear D gene. The CDR3 runs to 13 residues. V was pared by 1 base and J by 8 bases, with 9 bases between. Per the germline V gene, CDR1 is SGHTA and CDR2 is FQGNSA. The DNA of the CDR3 is TGTGCCAGCAGCTTAGACTACTGGGATGAGCAGTTCTTC. Residues: CASSLDYWDEQFF.

V usage is TRBV6-5 and J usage is TRBJ1-5; D may be TRBD1 (5 bases). Germline V CDR1 and CDR2: MNHEY, SVGAGI. The V and J ends lost 0 bases and 7 bases respectively, with 13 bases between them. CDR3 length: 15 residues. CDR3 amino acids: CASSYSIGTHQPQHF. The CDR3 DNA reads as TGTGCCAGCAGTTACTCGATCGGGACCCACCAGCCCCAGCATTTT.

In its sample, this clonotype was seen a few times. The gene calls are TRBV11-2 and TRBJ2-7; 7 nucleotides align to TRBD2. Germline assignment: CDR1 SGHAT and CDR2 FQNNGV. The ends lost 8 bases at V and 2 bases at J; junction bases unmatched: 9. The CDR3 has 14 amino acids. The CDR3 sequence is CASRPSGLTYEQYF. CDR3 DNA sequence: TGTGCCAGCCGCCCTAGCGGTCTTACCTACGAGCAGTACTTC.

CDR3: CASSLGLAGARETQYF. The CDR3 nucleotides are TGTGCCAGCAGCTTAGGGCTAGCGGGGGCCAGGGAGACCCAGTACTTC. The V gene is TRBV7-2, the J gene TRBJ2-5, with 10 bases fitting TRBD2. CDR3 length equals 16 residues. CDR1 and CDR2 (germline): SGHTA, FQGNSA. Germline trimming cut 1 base from V and 5 bases from J; bases unmatched to any gene: 7.

This chain connects TRBV4-3 to TRBJ2-3, with D maybe TRBD2 (6 bases). Germline V CDR1 and CDR2: LGHNA, YSLEER. The CDR3 is made up of 16 amino acids. V lost 0 bases, J lost 2 bases, and 12 bases lay in between. Written as DNA, the CDR3 is TGCGCCAGCAGCCAAGAGTGGGGGGAGGTCACAGATACGCAGTATTTT. Translating it yields CASSQEWGEVTDTQYF.

The V call is TRBV27, the J call TRBJ1-5; the D is unclear. Per the germline V gene, CDR1 is MNHEY and CDR2 is SMNVEV (reference sequence). V was clipped by 5 bases and J by 1 base, with 12 bases between them. The CDR3 has 15 residues. For the CDR3, the DNA is TGTGCCAGCAGTCCTCTTGTGGGGAGCAATCAGCCCCAGCATTTT. This encodes CASSPLVGSNQPQHF.